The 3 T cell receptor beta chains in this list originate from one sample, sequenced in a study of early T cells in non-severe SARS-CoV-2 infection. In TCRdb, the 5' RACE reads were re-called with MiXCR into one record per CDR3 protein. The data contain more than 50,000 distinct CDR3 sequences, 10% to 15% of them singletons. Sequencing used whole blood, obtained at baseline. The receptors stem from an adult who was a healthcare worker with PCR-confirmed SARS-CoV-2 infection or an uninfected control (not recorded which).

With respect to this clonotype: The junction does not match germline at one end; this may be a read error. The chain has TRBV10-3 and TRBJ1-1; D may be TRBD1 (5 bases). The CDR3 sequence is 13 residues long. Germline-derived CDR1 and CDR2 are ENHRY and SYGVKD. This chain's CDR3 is CAISESGVTVAFF. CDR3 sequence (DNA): TGTGCCATCAGTGAGTCAGGGGTAACTGTAGCTTTCTTT.

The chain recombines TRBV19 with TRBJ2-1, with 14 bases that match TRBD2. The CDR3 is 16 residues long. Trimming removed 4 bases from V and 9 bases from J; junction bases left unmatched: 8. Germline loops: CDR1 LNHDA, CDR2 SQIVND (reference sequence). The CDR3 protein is CASSTVGLAGVGEQFF. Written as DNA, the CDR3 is TGTGCCAGTAGTACCGTGGGACTAGCGGGAGTGGGTGAGCAGTTCTTC.

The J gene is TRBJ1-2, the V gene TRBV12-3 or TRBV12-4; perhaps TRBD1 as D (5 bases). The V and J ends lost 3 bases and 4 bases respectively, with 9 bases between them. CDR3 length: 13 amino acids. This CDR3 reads CASSFRVSYGYTF. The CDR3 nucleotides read TGTGCCAGCAGTTTCAGGGTTTCCTATGGCTACACCTTC.